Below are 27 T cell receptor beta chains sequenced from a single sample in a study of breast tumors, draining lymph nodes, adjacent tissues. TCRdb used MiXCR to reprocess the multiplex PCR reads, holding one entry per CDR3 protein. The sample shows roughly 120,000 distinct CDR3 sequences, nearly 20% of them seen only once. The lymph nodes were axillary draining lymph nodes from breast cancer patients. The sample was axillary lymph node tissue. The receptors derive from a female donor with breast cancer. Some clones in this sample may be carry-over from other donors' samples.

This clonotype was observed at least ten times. Here the CDR3 reads CASSISGRNQPQHF. The CDR3 DNA sequence: TGTGCCAGTAGTATTTCGGGAAGAAATCAGCCCCAGCATTTT. This chain connects TRBV19 to TRBJ1-5; no reliable D call. Germline V gene data show CDR1 as LNHDA and CDR2 as SQIVND (reference sequence). V was trimmed by 3 bases and J by 4 bases, leaving 10 bases between them. This CDR3 region has 14 residues.

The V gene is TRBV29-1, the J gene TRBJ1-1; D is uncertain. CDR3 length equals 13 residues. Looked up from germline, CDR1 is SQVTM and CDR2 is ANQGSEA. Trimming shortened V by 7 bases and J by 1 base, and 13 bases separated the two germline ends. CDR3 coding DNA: TGCAGCGCCGTCAGACAATCGAACACTGAAGCTTTCTTT. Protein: CSAVRQSNTEAFF.

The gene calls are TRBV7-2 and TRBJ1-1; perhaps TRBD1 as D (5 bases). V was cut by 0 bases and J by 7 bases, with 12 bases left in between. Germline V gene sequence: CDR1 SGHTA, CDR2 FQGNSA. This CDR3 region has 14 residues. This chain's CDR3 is CASSLANGGGEAFF. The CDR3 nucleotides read TGTGCCAGCAGCTTAGCGAATGGGGGAGGTGAAGCTTTCTTT. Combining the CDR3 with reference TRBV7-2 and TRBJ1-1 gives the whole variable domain GAGVSQSPSNKVTEKGKDVELRCDPISGHTALYWYRQSLGQGLEFLIYFQGNSAPDKSGLPSDRFSAERTGGSVSTLTIQRTQQEDSAVYLCASSLANGGGEAFFGQGTRLTVV.

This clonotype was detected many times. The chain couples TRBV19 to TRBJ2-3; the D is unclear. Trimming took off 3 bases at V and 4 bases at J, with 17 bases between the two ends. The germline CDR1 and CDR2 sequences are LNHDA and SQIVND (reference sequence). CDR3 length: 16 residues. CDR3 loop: CASSIRPAAASDTQYF. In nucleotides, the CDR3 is TGTGCCAGTAGTATCCGACCCGCGGCCGCATCAGATACGCAGTATTTT.

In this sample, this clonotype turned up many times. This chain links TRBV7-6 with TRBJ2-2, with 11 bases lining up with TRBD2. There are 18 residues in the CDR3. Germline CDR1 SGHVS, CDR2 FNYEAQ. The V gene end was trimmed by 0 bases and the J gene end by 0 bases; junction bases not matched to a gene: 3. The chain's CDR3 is CASSLASGGASNTGELFF. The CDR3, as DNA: TGTGCCAGCAGCTTAGCTAGCGGGGGGGCCTCGAACACCGGGGAGCTGTTTTTT.

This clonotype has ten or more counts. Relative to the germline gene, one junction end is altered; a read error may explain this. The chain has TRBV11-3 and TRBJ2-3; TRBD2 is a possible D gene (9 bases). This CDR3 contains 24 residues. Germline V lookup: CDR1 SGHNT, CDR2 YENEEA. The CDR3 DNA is TGTGCCAGCAGTTTAGATCTGACAGGGGAGAAGAGAGCGGGAGGAGCCCTTAGCACAGATACGCAGTATTTT. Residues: CASSLDLTGEKRAGGALSTDTQYF.

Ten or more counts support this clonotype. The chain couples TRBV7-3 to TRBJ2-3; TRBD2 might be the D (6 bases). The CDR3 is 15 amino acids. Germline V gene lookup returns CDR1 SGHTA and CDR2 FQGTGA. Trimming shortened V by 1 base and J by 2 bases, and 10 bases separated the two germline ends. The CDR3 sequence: CASSLRSGVTDTQYF. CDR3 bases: TGTGCCAGCAGCTTAAGGTCGGGGGTCACAGATACGCAGTATTTT.

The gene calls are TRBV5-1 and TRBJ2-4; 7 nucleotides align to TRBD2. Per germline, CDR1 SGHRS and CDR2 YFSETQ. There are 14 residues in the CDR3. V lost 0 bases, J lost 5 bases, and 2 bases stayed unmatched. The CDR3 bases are TGCGCCAGCAGCTTGGTTCGGGGGGAAAACATTCAGTACTTC. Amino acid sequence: CASSLVRGENIQYF.

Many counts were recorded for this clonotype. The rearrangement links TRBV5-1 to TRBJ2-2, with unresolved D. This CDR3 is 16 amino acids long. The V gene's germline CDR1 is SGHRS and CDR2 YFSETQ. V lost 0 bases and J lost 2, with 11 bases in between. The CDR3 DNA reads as TGCGCCAGCAGCTTGGTCCCACGGCTAAACACCGGGGAGCTGTTTTTT. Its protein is CASSLVPRLNTGELFF.

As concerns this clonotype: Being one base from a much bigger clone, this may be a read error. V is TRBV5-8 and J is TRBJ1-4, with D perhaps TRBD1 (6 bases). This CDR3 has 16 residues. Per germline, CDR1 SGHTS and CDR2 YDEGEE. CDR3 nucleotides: TGTGCCAGCAGCACTGGACAGCTGGCAACTGATGAAAAACTGTTTTTT. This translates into CASSTGQLATDEKLFF.

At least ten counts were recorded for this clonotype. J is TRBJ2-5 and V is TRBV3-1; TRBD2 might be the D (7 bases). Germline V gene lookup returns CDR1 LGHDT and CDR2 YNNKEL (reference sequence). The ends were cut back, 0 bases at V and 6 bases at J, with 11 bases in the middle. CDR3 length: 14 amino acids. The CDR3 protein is CASSQEGGGKTQYF. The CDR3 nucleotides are TGTGCCAGCAGCCAAGAAGGGGGGGGAAAGACCCAGTACTTC.

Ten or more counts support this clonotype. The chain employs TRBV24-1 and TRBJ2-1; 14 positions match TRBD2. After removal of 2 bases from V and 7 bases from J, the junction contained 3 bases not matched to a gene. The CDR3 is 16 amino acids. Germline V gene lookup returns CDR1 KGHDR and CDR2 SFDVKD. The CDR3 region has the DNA TGTGCCACCAGTGATTCCGGGACTAGCGGGGGAAATGAGCAGTTCTTC. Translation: CATSDSGTSGGNEQFF.

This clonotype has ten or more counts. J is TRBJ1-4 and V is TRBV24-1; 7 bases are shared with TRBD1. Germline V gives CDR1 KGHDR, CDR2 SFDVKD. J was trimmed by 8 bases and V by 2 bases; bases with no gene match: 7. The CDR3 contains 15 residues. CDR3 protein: CATSDSKTGLEKLFF. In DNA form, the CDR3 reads TGTGCCACCAGTGATTCCAAGACAGGGTTGGAAAAACTGTTTTTT.

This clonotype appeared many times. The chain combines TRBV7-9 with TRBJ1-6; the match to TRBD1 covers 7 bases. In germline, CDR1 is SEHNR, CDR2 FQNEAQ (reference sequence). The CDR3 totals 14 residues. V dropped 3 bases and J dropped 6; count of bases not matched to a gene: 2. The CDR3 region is CASSFDRVNSPLHF. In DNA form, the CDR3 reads TGTGCCAGCAGCTTCGACAGGGTTAATTCACCCCTCCACTTT. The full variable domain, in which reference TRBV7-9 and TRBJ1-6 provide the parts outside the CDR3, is DTGVSQNPRHKITKRGQNVTFRCDPISEHNRLYWYRQTLGQGPEFLTYFQNEAQLEKSRLLSDRFSAERPKGSFSTLEIQRTEQGDSAMYLCASSFDRVNSPLHFGNGTRLTVT.

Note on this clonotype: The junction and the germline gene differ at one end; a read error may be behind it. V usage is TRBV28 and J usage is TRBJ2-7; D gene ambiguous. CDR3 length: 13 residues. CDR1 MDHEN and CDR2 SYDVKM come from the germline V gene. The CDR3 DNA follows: TGTGGCAGCAGTTTAAATCCTGTGTACGAGCAGTACTTC. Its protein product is CGSSLNPVYEQYF.

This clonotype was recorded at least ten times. The CDR3, as DNA: TGTGCCAGCAGCTCCCCCACGGGGGGGGGCCGAGATGAGCAGTTCTTC. Its protein product is CASSSPTGGGRDEQFF. The chain links TRBV7-9 to TRBJ2-1; 8 bases are shared with TRBD2. With V trimmed by 4 bases and J by 8 bases, 13 bases remained unmatched. This CDR3 is 16 amino acids long. Germline CDR1 SEHNR, CDR2 FQNEAQ (reference sequence).

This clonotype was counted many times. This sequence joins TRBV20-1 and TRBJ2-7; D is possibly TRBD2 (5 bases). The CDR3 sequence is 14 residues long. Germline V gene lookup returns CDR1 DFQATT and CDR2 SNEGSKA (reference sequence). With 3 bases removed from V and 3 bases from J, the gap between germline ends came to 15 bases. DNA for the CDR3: TGCAGTGCTAGGGACTCGGGCGGAAACTACGAGCAGTACTTC. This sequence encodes CSARDSGGNYEQYF.

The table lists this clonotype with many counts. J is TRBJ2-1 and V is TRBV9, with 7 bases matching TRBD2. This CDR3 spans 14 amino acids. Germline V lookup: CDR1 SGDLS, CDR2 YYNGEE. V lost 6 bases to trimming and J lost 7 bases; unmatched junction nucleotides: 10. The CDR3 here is CASNPTSLANEQFF. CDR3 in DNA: TGTGCCAGCAACCCGACTAGCTTGGCGAATGAGCAGTTCTTC.

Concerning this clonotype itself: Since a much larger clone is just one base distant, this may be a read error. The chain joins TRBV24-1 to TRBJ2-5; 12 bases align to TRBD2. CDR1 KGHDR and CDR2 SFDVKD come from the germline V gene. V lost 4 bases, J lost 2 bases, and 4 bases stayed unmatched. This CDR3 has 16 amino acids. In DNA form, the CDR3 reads TGTGCCACCAGTGACGACCTAGCGGGGGGGCAAGAGACCCAGTACTTC. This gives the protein CATSDDLAGGQETQYF.

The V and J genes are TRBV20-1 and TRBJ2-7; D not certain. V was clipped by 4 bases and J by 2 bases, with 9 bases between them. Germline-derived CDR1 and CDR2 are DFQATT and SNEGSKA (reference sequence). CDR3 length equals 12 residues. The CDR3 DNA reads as TGCAGTGCTAAAGACACCCCCTACGAGCAGTACTTC. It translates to CSAKDTPYEQYF.

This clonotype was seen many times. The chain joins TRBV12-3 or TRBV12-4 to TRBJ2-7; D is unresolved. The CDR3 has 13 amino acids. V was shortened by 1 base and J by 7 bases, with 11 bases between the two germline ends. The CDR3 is CASSLGTFLEQYF. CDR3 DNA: TGTGCCAGCAGTTTAGGCACTTTCTTAGAGCAGTACTTC.

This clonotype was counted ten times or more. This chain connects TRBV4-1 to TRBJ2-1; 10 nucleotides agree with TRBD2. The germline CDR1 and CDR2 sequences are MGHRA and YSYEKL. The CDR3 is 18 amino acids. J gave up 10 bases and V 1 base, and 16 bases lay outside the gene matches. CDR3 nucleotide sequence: TGCGCCAGCAGCCAAGTTCGGGATAGCGGGGGGCCCGTCCAAGAGCAGTTCTTC. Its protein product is CASSQVRDSGGPVQEQFF.

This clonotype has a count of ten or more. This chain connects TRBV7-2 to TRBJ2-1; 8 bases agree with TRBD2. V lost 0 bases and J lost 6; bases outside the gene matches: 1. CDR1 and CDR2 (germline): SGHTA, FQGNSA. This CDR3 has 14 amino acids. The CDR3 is CASSLAGTSNEQFF. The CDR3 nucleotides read TGTGCCAGCAGCTTAGCGGGGACTAGCAATGAGCAGTTCTTC.

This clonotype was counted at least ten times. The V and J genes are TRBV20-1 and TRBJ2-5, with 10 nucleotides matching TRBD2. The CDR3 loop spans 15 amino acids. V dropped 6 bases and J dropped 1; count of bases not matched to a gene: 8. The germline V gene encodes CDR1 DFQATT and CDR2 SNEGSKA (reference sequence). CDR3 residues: CSAPNKREGQETQYF. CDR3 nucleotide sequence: TGCAGTGCCCCAAACAAGCGGGAGGGCCAAGAGACCCAGTACTTC.

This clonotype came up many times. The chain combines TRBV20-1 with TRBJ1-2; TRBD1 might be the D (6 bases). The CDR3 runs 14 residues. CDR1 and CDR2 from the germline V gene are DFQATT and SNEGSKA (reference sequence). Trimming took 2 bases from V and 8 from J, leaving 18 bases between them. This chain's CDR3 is CSARPGQSTWGYTF. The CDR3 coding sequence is TGCAGTGCTAGACCGGGACAATCTACTTGGGGCTACACCTTC.

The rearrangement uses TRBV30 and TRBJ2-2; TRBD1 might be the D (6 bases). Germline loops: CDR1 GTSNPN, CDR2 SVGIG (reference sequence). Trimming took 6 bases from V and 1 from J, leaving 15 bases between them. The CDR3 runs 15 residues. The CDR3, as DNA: TGTGCCTGCCAACAGGGCTTGCTGAACACCGGGGAGCTGTTTTTT. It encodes CACQQGLLNTGELFF.

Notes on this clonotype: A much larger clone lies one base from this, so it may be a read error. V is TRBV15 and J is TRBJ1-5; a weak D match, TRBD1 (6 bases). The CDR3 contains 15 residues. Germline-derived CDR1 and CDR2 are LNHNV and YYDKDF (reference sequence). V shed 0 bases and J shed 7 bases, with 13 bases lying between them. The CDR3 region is CATSREPRGQQPQHF. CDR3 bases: TGTGCCACCAGCAGAGAGCCTCGGGGGCAACAGCCCCAGCATTTT.